This T cell receptor (beta chain) was sequenced during a study of blood T cell repertoires in COVID-19. Study in general: Sites in the United States, Italy and Spain provided acute and convalescent COVID-19 samples. In each case, the material was cDNA or gDNA derived from T cells, B-cell-depleted T cells, or PBMCs.

CDR1 is MDHEN, CDR2 SYDVKM, per germline. The CDR3 runs to 14 residues. The V segment lost 6 bases and the J segment 4 bases; nucleotides outside the gene matches: 8. This table comes from immunoSEQ multiplex PCR, and its TCRdb copy is limited to in-frame clones, with some not included. This table has over 100,000 clones, less than 90% appearing once. Everyone who took part was about 18 to 89 years old, and they came from over 20 US areas. Which cohort a participant joined came from the clinical history participants gave. Material for sequencing was PBMCs or T cells enriched from blood (not recorded which). This chain joins TRBV28 and TRBJ2-7; TRBD1 matches 8 bases. This TCR derives from a woman in her 30s who had recovered from COVID-19. CDR3 loop: CASRGAGGLYEQYF. The CDR3 DNA follows: TGTGCCAGCAGAGGGGCAGGGGGCCTTTACGAGCAGTACTTC.